Following are 20 T cell receptor beta chains from one sample sequenced in a study of blood T cell repertoires in COVID-19. Here immunoSEQ multiplex PCR was the method, and the copy in TCRdb shows in-frame clones only, minus some. This table has approximately 160,000 clones, approximately 88% appearing once. Sequencing was performed on peripheral blood. The receptors were gathered from a woman aged 55-70 years with acute or convalescent COVID-19.

The chain combines TRBV30 with TRBJ1-3; TRBD1 might be the D (5 bases). Germline values: CDR1 GTSNPN, CDR2 SVGIG (reference sequence). Trimming shortened V by 4 bases and J by 2 bases, and 15 bases separated the two germline ends. This CDR3 has 15 amino acids. The CDR3, as DNA: TGTGCCTGGACCTTAGACAGTTTACCTGGAAACACCATATATTTT. It encodes CAWTLDSLPGNTIYF.

The genes are TRBV9 and TRBJ1-2, with a possible D match to TRBD1 (5 bases). V dropped 2 bases and J dropped 4 bases, with 15 bases sitting between them. Germline V gene lookup returns CDR1 SGDLS and CDR2 YYNGEE. There are 15 residues in the CDR3. The CDR3 DNA sequence: TGTGCCAGCAGCGTCACAGGAACTTCACTCTATGGCTACACCTTC. Protein product: CASSVTGTSLYGYTF.

This rearrangement joins TRBV4-2 to TRBJ2-5; 9 bases match TRBD1. CDR3 length: 16 residues. After removal of 4 bases from V and 2 bases from J, the junction contained 8 bases not matched to a gene. From germline, CDR1 is LGHNA and CDR2 YNFKEQ. CDR3 loop: CASSREPGQGQETQYF. The CDR3, as DNA: TGTGCCAGCAGCCGGGAACCGGGACAGGGTCAAGAGACCCAGTACTTC.

The chain combines TRBV19 with TRBJ1-1, with D possibly TRBD1 on 5 matching bases. This CDR3 comprises 15 residues. The ends were cut back, 5 bases at V and 1 base at J, with 14 bases in the middle. CDR1 and CDR2 (germline): LNHDA, SQIVND (reference sequence). CDR3 nucleotide sequence: TGTGCCAGTAGTTTAGTACGGACAAGGAACACTGAAGCTTTCTTT. This sequence encodes CASSLVRTRNTEAFF.

This chain uses TRBV4-3 with TRBJ2-2, with 7 nucleotides matching TRBD1. Germline assignment: CDR1 LGHNA and CDR2 YSLEER. The ends lost 1 base at V and 1 base at J; junction bases unmatched: 3. The length of the CDR3 is 16 residues. In DNA form, the CDR3 reads TGCGCCAGCAGCCAAGGAGGGGGCAAGAACACCGGGGAGCTGTTTTTT. Translation gives CASSQGGGKNTGELFF.

V and J are TRBV7-3 and TRBJ2-1, with TRBD2 matching over 9 bases. The germline V gene encodes CDR1 SGHTA and CDR2 FQGTGA. The CDR3 runs to 16 residues. V gave up 2 bases and J gave up 12 bases; unmatched junction bases: 14. Here the CDR3 DNA reads TGTGCCAGCAGCTTAGGAGGGCTAGCGGGACCCCCAAGGCAGTTCTTC. Translating it yields CASSLGGLAGPPRQFF. The variable domain in full, with the rest retrieved from reference TRBV7-3 and TRBJ2-1, is GAGVSQTPSNKVTEKGKYVELRCDPISGHTALYWYRQSLGQGPEFLIYFQGTGAADDSGLPNDRFFAVRPEGSVSTLKIQRTERGDSAVYLCASSLGGLAGPPRQFFGPGTRLTVL.

For the CDR3, the DNA is TGTGCCAGCAGTTACTCGAGTTATCAGCCCCAGCATTTT. Protein product: CASSYSSYQPQHF. The chain recombines TRBV6-2 or TRBV6-3 with TRBJ1-5; no clear D gene. This CDR3 spans 13 amino acids. CDR1 MNHEY and CDR2 SVGEGT come from the germline V gene. Trimming took off 0 bases at V and 5 bases at J, with 5 bases between the two ends.

The CDR3 reads CASSSDRGQTGELFF. The CDR3 DNA is TGCGCCAGCAGCTCAGACAGGGGGCAAACCGGGGAGCTGTTTTTT. V is TRBV5-1 and J is TRBJ2-2; 10 nucleotides align to TRBD1. Germline CDR1 reads SGHRS; CDR2 reads YFSETQ. The CDR3 extends over 15 amino acids. After removal of 3 bases from V and 5 bases from J, the junction contained 4 bases not matched to a gene.

V usage is TRBV21-1 and J usage is TRBJ2-2; TRBD1, the table's D call, was not compared with the DNA. TRBV21-1 is a pseudogene. CDR3 size: 19 residues. The CDR3 protein is CASSPGTGIPIMNTGELFF. The CDR3 DNA follows: TGTGCCAGCAGCCCAGGGACAGGGATACCGATTATGAACACCGGGGAGCTGTTTTTT.

The genes are TRBV28 and TRBJ1-2, with 8 bases identical to TRBD1. In germline, CDR1 is MDHEN, CDR2 SYDVKM. After removal of 4 bases from V and 8 bases from J, the junction contained 9 bases not matched to a gene. This CDR3 contains 14 residues. In DNA form, the CDR3 reads TGTGCCAGCAGTTCATCCCGGACAGGGTTCGGCTACACCTTC. Protein sequence: CASSSSRTGFGYTF.

This chain connects TRBV4-1 to TRBJ1-6; TRBD1 agrees at 8 bases. This CDR3 comprises 17 residues. Per the germline V gene, CDR1 is MGHRA and CDR2 is YSYEKL. With V trimmed by 1 base and J by 6 bases, 8 bases remained unmatched. DNA for the CDR3: TGCGCCAGCAGCCAAGTTCTCCGGACAGGGCCTAATTCACCCCTCCACTTT. Protein sequence: CASSQVLRTGPNSPLHF.

The chain links TRBV18 to TRBJ1-6, with a weak D call TRBD1 (6 bases). The V end was cut by 2 bases, the J end by 0 bases, with 23 bases between. CDR3 length: 21 residues. CDR1 KGHSH and CDR2 LQKENI come from the germline V gene. Here the CDR3 DNA reads TGTGCCAGCTCACCAAGGCCTCCGGGACACTTATCGAGCTCCTATAATTCACCCCTCCACTTT. The encoded protein is CASSPRPPGHLSSSYNSPLHF. Supplemented by reference TRBV18 and TRBJ1-6, the full variable domain reads NAGVMQNPRHLVRRRGQEARLRCSPMKGHSHVYWYRQLPEEGLKFMVYLQKENIIDESGMPKERFSAEFPKEGPSILRIQQVVRGDSAAYFCASSPRPPGHLSSSYNSPLHFGNGTRLTVT.

This chain links TRBV10-3 with TRBJ1-1; D unclear. Per the germline V gene, CDR1 is ENHRY and CDR2 is SYGVKD. The CDR3 runs to 12 residues. V was clipped by 11 bases and J by 7 bases, with 17 bases between them. The CDR3 DNA is TGTGCCGGCGGAGGGCGGAAGAGTGAAGCTTTCTTT. It specifies CAGGGRKSEAFF.

The chain has TRBV7-9 and TRBJ1-3; D unclear. Trimming removed 3 bases at V and 4 bases at J, with 4 bases between. The CDR3 extends over 12 amino acids. The germline CDR1 and CDR2 sequences are SEHNR and FQNEAQ (reference sequence). Here the CDR3 reads CASSLEGNTIYF. The CDR3 region has the DNA TGTGCCAGCAGCTTGGAGGGAAACACCATATATTTT.

The CDR3 bases are TGTGCCAGCAGCTCTGGTCCAGGCCTCTATGGCTACACCTTC. Translated: CASSSGPGLYGYTF. The rearrangement joins TRBV7-8 to TRBJ1-2; D is undetermined. This CDR3 is built from 14 residues. Germline loops: CDR1 SGHVS, CDR2 FQNEAQ. Trimming removed 4 bases from V and 4 bases from J, with 13 bases in between.

The chain combines TRBV6-2 or TRBV6-3 with TRBJ2-7; D remains unclear. Germline CDR1 reads MNHEY; CDR2 reads SVGEGT. The V and J ends lost 5 bases and 3 bases respectively, with 8 bases between them. CDR3 length equals 12 residues. CDR3 in amino acids: CASSPLNYEQYF. As DNA, the CDR3 is TGTGCCAGCAGTCCCCTAAACTACGAGCAGTACTTC.

This clone was detected many times. This chain joins TRBV6-1 and TRBJ2-4; D not certain. Germline lookup yields CDR1 MNHNS and CDR2 SASEGT. V was shortened by 0 bases and J by 3 bases, with 3 bases between the two germline ends. CDR3 size: 13 residues. The CDR3 sequence: CASSEAHKNIQYF. The CDR3 DNA sequence: TGTGCCAGCAGTGAAGCTCACAAAAACATTCAGTACTTC.

The V call is TRBV19, the J call TRBJ2-5; possibly TRBD2 for D (5 bases). Germline CDR1 and CDR2: LNHDA and SQIVND (reference sequence). V lost 5 bases, J lost 5 bases, and 18 bases lay in between. The CDR3 extends over 15 amino acids. CDR3: CASSFSTGVGETQYF. DNA of the CDR3: TGTGCCAGTAGTTTCTCGACCGGGGTAGGGGAGACCCAGTACTTC.

V usage is TRBV5-6 and J usage is TRBJ1-3; 11 bases are a match to TRBD1. The CDR3 has 15 amino acids. J was trimmed by 7 bases and V by 2 bases; bases with no gene match: 5. Germline CDR1 and CDR2: SGHDT and YYEEEE. Written as DNA, the CDR3 is TGTGCCAGCAGCTTCACCGGGACAGGGGGTAACACCATATATTTT. Translated: CASSFTGTGGNTIYF.

The chain links TRBV3-1 (or the pseudogene TRBV3-2) to TRBJ1-1, with D possibly being TRBD1 (6 bases). The V gene's germline CDR1 is LGHDT and CDR2 YNNKEL (reference sequence). Trimming cost V 4 bases and J 0 bases, with 12 bases left between them. This CDR3 is 15 amino acids long. The CDR3 is CASSRLGAVNTEAFF. CDR3 in DNA: TGTGCCAGCAGCCGCTTGGGGGCGGTGAACACTGAAGCTTTCTTT.